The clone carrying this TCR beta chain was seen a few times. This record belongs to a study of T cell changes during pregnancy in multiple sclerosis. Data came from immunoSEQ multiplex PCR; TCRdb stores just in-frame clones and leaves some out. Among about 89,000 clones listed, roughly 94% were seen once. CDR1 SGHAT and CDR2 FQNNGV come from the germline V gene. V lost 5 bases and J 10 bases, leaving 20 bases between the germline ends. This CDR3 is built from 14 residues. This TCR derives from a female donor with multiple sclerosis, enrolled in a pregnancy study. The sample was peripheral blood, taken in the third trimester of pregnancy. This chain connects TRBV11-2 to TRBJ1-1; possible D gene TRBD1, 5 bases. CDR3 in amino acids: CASSDLRPGAGAFF. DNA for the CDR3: TGTGCCAGCAGCGACCTTCGACCTGGGGCTGGAGCTTTCTTT. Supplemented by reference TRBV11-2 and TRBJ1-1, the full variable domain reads EAGVAQSPRYKIIEKRQSVAFWCNPISGHATLYWYQQILGQGPKLLIQFQNNGVVDDSQLPKDRFSAERLKGVDSTLKIQPAKLEDSAVYLCASSDLRPGAGAFFGQGTRLTVV.